This T cell receptor beta chain was captured by sequencing in a study of blood T cell repertoires in COVID-19. Study context: In each case, the material was cDNA or gDNA derived from T cells, B-cell-depleted T cells, or PBMCs.

The CDR3 is 14 residues long. V shed 4 bases and J 5 bases; nucleotides not matched to a gene: 7. CDR1 SQVTM and CDR2 ANQGSEA come from the germline V gene. TCRdb keeps only in-frame clones here, not all; method: immunoSEQ multiplex PCR. The sample comprises around 85,000 clones, around 88% of which are singletons, and roughly 1.2% rests with the top ten. V gene TRBV29-1 combines with J gene TRBJ1-1; 10 nucleotides align to TRBD1. The specimen was PBMCs or T cells enriched from blood (not recorded which). The receptor comes from a woman in her forties or fifties with acute COVID-19. CDR3 coding DNA: TGCAGCGTTGCACCGGGACAGGGGAGGACTGAAGCTTTCTTT. It codes for CSVAPGQGRTEAFF.